One T cell receptor beta chain is described in this entry. This entry belongs to a study of blood T cell repertoires in COVID-19. Across the whole study: Symptom resolution, clearance, or two negative PCRs marked donors in Cohort 3 as recovered. Sample material is recorded as cDNA or gDNA derived from T cells, B-cell-depleted T cells, or PBMCs.

Ages ranged from about 18 to 89 years, with residence in about 24 US areas. Sequencing was performed with immunoSEQ multiplex PCR; in TCRdb, only in-frame clones are kept and a portion is missing. The sample comprises 200,000 or so clones, around nine tenths of which are singletons, and around 7% rests with the top ten. This TCR was sampled from a man aged 25 to 45 in a cohort exposed to, infected with or recovered from COVID-19 (not recorded which). Specimen: PBMCs or T cells enriched from blood (not recorded which).

DNA for the CDR3: TGTGCCAGCTCACCGGCGGACAGCGGCTATGGCTACACCTTC. Translated: CASSPADSGYGYTF. V usage is TRBV18 and J usage is TRBJ1-2; possible D gene TRBD1, 6 bases. The V end was cut by 3 bases, the J end by 4 bases, with 12 bases between. Germline V gene lookup returns CDR1 KGHSH and CDR2 LQKENI. The CDR3 contains 14 residues.